A selection of T cell receptor beta chains follows, all from one sample in a study of CD8+ T cells in alopecia areata. Sequenced by immunoSEQ multiplex PCR; TCRdb stores in-frame clones only, minus some. The sample carries around 100,000 clones, 55% recorded once. The sample taken for sequencing was CD4+ T cells sorted from blood. The receptor source for this set is a human donor in good health. The CDR3 runs from the conserved cysteine through the conserved F or W. Each record gives: J gene, clone size, D gene, V gene, CDR3 DNA, CDR3 protein. A D gene is named only where the DNA matches it firmly. For some rows the clone size is stated as once, few or many, or as a class when expanded; others skip it.

j_call: TRBJ2-5
clone_size: few
d_call: NA
v_call: TRBV27
cdr3_nt: TGTGCCAGCAAGGGTTTGGGTCGCAGAGAGACCCAGTACTTC
cdr3_aa: CASKGLGRRETQYF

j_call: TRBJ2-6
clone_size: NA
d_call: NA
v_call: TRBV14
cdr3_nt: TGTGCCAGCAGCCAAGCAGGGTCTGGGGCCAACGTCCTGACTTTC
cdr3_aa: CASSQAGSGANVLTF

j_call: TRBJ1-2
clone_size: few
d_call: NA
v_call: TRBV2
cdr3_nt: TGTGCCAGCAGTCCGGACTCCTATGGCTACACCTTC
cdr3_aa: CASSPDSYGYTF

j_call: TRBJ1-1
clone_size: NA
d_call: NA
v_call: TRBV5-1
cdr3_nt: TGCGCCAGCAGCTTGGAGGTGGGCCGAGTCGGCACTGAAGCTTTCTTT
cdr3_aa: CASSLEVGRVGTEAFF

j_call: TRBJ2-7
clone_size: NA
d_call: NA
v_call: TRBV30
cdr3_nt: TGTGCAACGGGCCCAAAACAGGGTTACGAGCAGTACTTC
cdr3_aa: CATGPKQGYEQYF

j_call: TRBJ1-3
clone_size: few
d_call: NA
v_call: TRBV7-2
cdr3_nt: TGTGCCAGCAGCTTCAGCCCAGGGGCTGGAAACACCATATATTTT
cdr3_aa: CASSFSPGAGNTIYF

j_call: TRBJ1-2
clone_size: NA
d_call: NA
v_call: TRBV25-1
cdr3_nt: TGTGCCAGCAGTGACCCTCTCACAGGGCCGAATGGCTACACCTTC
cdr3_aa: CASSDPLTGPNGYTF

j_call: TRBJ2-7
clone_size: few
d_call: TRBD2
v_call: TRBV28
cdr3_nt: TGTGCCAGCAGCCCCTCCCAAGCGGGGGCCTCTTACGAGCAGTACTTC
cdr3_aa: CASSPSQAGASYEQYF

j_call: TRBJ2-5
clone_size: NA
d_call: NA
v_call: TRBV7-2
cdr3_nt: TGTGCCAGCAGCCCCTTAGGGGGGGGAGAGACCCAGTACTTC
cdr3_aa: CASSPLGGGETQYF

j_call: TRBJ2-2
clone_size: NA
d_call: NA
v_call: TRBV6-5
cdr3_nt: TGTGCCAGCAGTTATCAGGGGAAACCCGGGGAGCTGTTTTTT
cdr3_aa: CASSYQGKPGELFF

j_call: TRBJ1-4
clone_size: NA
d_call: NA
v_call: TRBV27
cdr3_nt: TGTGCCAGCAGTGACCGATGGAATGAAAAACTGTTTTTT
cdr3_aa: CASSDRWNEKLFF

j_call: TRBJ2-2
clone_size: few
d_call: NA
v_call: TRBV30
cdr3_nt: TGTGCCTGGAGTGGCGGGACAGTTAATACCGGGGAGCTGTTTTTT
cdr3_aa: CAWSGGTVNTGELFF

j_call: TRBJ2-7
clone_size: NA
d_call: NA
v_call: TRBV25-1
cdr3_nt: TGTGCCAGCAGTGAATATGGGGGCGACGAGCAGTACTTC
cdr3_aa: CASSEYGGDEQYF

j_call: TRBJ2-7
clone_size: NA
d_call: NA
v_call: TRBV27
cdr3_nt: TGTGCCAGCAGTTTTCGGCCAACCGGTGGCTACGAGCAGTACTTC
cdr3_aa: CASSFRPTGGYEQYF

j_call: TRBJ2-3
clone_size: NA
d_call: NA
v_call: TRBV6-5
cdr3_nt: TGTGCCAGCAGTTACATGGATACGCAGTATTTT
cdr3_aa: CASSYMDTQYF

j_call: TRBJ2-3
clone_size: NA
d_call: NA
v_call: TRBV11-2
cdr3_nt: TGTGCCAGCAGCTTAGTCCAAGGGGGGTTCGATACGCAGTATTTT
cdr3_aa: CASSLVQGGFDTQYF

j_call: TRBJ2-5
clone_size: few
d_call: NA
v_call: TRBV5-1
cdr3_nt: TGCGCCAGCAGCCAACAAGAGACCCAGTACTTC
cdr3_aa: CASSQQETQYF

j_call: TRBJ2-5
clone_size: NA
d_call: NA
v_call: TRBV30
cdr3_nt: TGTGCCTGGATTTGGCCAGGGGAAGAGACCCAGTACTTC
cdr3_aa: CAWIWPGEETQYF

j_call: TRBJ1-3
clone_size: few
d_call: NA
v_call: TRBV7-2
cdr3_nt: TGTGCCAGCAGCTCACAACTGCGGGACACCATATATTTT
cdr3_aa: CASSSQLRDTIYF

j_call: TRBJ1-6
clone_size: many
d_call: NA
v_call: TRBV4-3
cdr3_nt: TGCGCCAGCAGCCAAGGAGCGCTATATAATTCACCCCTCCACTTT
cdr3_aa: CASSQGALYNSPLHF

j_call: TRBJ1-1
clone_size: NA
d_call: NA
v_call: TRBV30
cdr3_nt: TGTGCCTGGGGCCACTCGACCGCGCGCCTCTTT
cdr3_aa: CAWGHSTARLF

j_call: TRBJ1-2
clone_size: NA
d_call: NA
v_call: TRBV2
cdr3_nt: TGTGCCAGCAGTTCAGGCTGGGTCTATGGCTACACCTTC
cdr3_aa: CASSSGWVYGYTF

j_call: TRBJ2-6
clone_size: NA
d_call: NA
v_call: TRBV2
cdr3_nt: TGTGCCAGCAGTGACCGGGCCAACGTCCTGACTTTC
cdr3_aa: CASSDRANVLTF

j_call: TRBJ1-1
clone_size: NA
d_call: TRBD1
v_call: TRBV4-1
cdr3_nt: TGCGCCAGCAGCCAAGTGGGACAGGGTGGGGGCACTGAAGCTTTCTTT
cdr3_aa: CASSQVGQGGGTEAFF

j_call: TRBJ2-5
clone_size: NA
d_call: TRBD2
v_call: TRBV7-2
cdr3_nt: TGTGCCAGCAGCTGGACTAGCGGGCAAGAGACCCAGTACTTC
cdr3_aa: CASSWTSGQETQYF

j_call: TRBJ2-7
clone_size: few
d_call: TRBD1
v_call: TRBV28
cdr3_nt: TGTGCCAGCAGACCGGGCGGGACAGGGACGTACGAGCAGTACTTC
cdr3_aa: CASRPGGTGTYEQYF